This T cell receptor (beta chain) was captured in a study of Ad26.COV2.S vaccination and SARS-CoV-2 variants. Method: immunoSEQ multiplex PCR; TCRdb's copy keeps in-frame clones and lacks some. The sample contains under 95,000 clones, more than 70% of which appear only once. With V trimmed by 8 bases and J by 0 bases, 4 bases remained unmatched. CDR1 is SGHRS and CDR2 is YFSETQ in the germline V gene. The CDR3 has 14 residues. The material was peripheral blood, obtained after recovery from COVID-19. The chain employs TRBV5-1 and TRBJ1-4; 7 bases match TRBD1. The TCR comes from a human donor who had recovered from COVID-19. The CDR3 DNA follows: TGCGCCAGTACAACAGGGGCAACTAATGAAAAACTGTTTTTT. This sequence encodes CASTTGATNEKLFF.